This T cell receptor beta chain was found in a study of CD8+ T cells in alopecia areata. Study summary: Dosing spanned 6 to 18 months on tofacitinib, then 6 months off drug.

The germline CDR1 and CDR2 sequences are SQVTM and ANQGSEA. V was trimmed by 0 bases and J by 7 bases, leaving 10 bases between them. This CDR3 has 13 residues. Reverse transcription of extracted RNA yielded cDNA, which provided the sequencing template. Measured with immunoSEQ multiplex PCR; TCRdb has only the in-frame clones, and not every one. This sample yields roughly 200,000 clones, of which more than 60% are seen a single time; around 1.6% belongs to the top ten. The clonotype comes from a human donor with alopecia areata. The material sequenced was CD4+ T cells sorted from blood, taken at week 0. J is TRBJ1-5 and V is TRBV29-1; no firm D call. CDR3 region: CSVEEVEGQPQHF. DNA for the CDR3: TGCAGCGTTGAAGAAGTAGAAGGCCAGCCCCAGCATTTT.